This T cell receptor beta chain is from a study of shared clonotypes between healthy human individuals. This table comes from immunoSEQ multiplex PCR, and its TCRdb copy is limited to in-frame clones, with some not included. The sample yields roughly 770,000 clones, about 96% seen once. Positively selected for CCR7, the CD45RO-negative cells used as naive CD8 cells excluded terminally differentiated effector memory CD45RA+ cells. Germline V CDR1 and CDR2: MDHEN, SYDVKM. Trimming took off 2 bases at V and 5 bases at J, with 24 bases between the two ends. CDR3 length equals 18 residues. This chain joins TRBV28 and TRBJ2-5; either TRBD1 or TRBD2 may supply D (5 bases each). Sequencing input: naive CD8+ T cells sorted from blood. This clonotype originated in a young man in good health. CDR3 nucleotide sequence: TGTGCCAGCAGTTTACGGGGTACCACACTGACAGCAAGGGAGACCCAGTACTTC. As protein: CASSLRGTTLTARETQYF.